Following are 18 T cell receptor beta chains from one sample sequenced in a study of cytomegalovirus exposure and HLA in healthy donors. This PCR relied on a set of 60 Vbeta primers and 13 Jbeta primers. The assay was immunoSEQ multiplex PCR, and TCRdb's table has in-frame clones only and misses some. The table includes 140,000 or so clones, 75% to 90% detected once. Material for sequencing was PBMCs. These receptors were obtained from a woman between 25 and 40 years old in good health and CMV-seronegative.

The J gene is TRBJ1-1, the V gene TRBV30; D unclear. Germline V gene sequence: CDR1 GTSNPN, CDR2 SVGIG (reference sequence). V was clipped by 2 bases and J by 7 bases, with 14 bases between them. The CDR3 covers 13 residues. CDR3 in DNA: TGTGCCTGGAGTTCCAGGTTTAGTAGTGAAGCTTTCTTT. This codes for CAWSSRFSSEAFF.

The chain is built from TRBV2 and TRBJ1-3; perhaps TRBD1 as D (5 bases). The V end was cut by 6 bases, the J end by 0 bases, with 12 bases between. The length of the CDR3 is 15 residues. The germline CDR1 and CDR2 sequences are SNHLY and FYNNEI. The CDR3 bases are TGTGCCAGCAGCGCGGACACGAGCTCTGGAAACACCATATATTTT. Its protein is CASSADTSSGNTIYF. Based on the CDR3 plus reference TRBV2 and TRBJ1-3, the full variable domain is EPEVTQTPSHQVTQMGQEVILRCVPISNHLYFYWYRQILGQKVEFLVSFYNNEISEKSEIFDDQFSVERPDGSNFTLKIRSTKLEDSAMYFCASSADTSSGNTIYFGEGSWLTVV.

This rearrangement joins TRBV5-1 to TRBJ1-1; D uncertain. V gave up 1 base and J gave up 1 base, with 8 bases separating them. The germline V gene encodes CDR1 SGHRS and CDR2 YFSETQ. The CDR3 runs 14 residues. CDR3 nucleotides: TGCGCCAGCAGCTTGTCTCAGTCGAACACTGAAGCTTTCTTT. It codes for CASSLSQSNTEAFF.

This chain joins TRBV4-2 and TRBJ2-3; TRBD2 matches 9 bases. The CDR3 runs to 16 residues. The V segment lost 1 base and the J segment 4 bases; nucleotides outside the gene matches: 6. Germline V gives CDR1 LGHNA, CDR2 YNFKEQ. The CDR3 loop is CASSQGDPSGADTQYF. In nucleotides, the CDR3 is TGTGCCAGCAGCCAAGGAGACCCTAGCGGGGCAGATACGCAGTATTTT.

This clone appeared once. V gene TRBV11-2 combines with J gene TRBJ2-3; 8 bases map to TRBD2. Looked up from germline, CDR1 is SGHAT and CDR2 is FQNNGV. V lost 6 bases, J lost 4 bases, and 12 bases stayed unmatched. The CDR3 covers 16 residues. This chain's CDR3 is CASRNTGTRAADTQYF. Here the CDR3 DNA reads TGTGCCAGCAGGAATACGGGGACTAGAGCTGCAGATACGCAGTATTTT.

The CDR3 protein is CASSVTGTPYNEQFF. CDR3 DNA: TGTGCCAGCAGCGTGACCGGGACACCATACAATGAGCAGTTCTTC. This chain links TRBV9 with TRBJ2-1; a possible D gene is TRBD1 (6 bases). The CDR3 spans 15 residues. V dropped 2 bases and J dropped 4 bases, with 13 bases sitting between them. Germline values: CDR1 SGDLS, CDR2 YYNGEE.

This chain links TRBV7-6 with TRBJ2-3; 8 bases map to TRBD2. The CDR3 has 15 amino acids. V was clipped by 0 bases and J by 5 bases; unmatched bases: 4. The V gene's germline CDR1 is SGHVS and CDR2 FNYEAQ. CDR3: CASSLAEREIDTQYF. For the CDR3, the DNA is TGTGCCAGCAGCTTAGCGGAGCGGGAGATAGATACGCAGTATTTT.

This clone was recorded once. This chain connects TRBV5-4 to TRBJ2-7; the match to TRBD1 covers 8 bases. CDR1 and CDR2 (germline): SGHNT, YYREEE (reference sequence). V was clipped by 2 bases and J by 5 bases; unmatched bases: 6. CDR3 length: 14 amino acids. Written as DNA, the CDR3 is TGTGCCAGCAGCTTCAGGACAGGGTCTAACGAGCAGTACTTC. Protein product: CASSFRTGSNEQYF.

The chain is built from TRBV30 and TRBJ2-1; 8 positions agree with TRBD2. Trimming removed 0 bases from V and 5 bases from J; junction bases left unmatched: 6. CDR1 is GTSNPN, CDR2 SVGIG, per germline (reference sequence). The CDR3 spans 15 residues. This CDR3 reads CAWSVLTSANNEQFF. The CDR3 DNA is TGTGCCTGGAGTGTACTGACTAGCGCGAACAATGAGCAGTTCTTC.

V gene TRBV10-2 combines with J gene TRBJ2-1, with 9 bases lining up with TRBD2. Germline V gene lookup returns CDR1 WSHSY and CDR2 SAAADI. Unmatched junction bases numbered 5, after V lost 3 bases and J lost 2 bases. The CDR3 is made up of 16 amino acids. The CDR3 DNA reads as TGCGCCAGCAGTGACCTTAGCGGGAGAACCTACAATGAGCAGTTCTTC. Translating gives CASSDLSGRTYNEQFF.

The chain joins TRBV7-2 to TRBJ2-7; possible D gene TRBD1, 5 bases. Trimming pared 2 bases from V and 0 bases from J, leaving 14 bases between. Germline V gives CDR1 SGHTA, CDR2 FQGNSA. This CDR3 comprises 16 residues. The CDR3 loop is CASSLIGRQNSYEQYF. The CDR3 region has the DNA TGTGCCAGCAGCTTAATAGGTCGACAGAACTCCTACGAGCAGTACTTC.

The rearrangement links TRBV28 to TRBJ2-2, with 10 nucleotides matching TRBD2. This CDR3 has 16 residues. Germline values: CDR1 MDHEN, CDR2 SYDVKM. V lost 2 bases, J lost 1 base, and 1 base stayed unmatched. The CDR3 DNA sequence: TGTGCCAGCAGTTTAGGACTAGCGGAGAACACCGGGGAGCTGTTTTTT. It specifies CASSLGLAENTGELFF.

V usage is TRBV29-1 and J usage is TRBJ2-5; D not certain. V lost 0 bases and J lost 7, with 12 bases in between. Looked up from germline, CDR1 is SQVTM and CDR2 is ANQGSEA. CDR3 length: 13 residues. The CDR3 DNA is TGCAGCGTTGAAGATTTCTCCGGTGTGACCCAGTACTTC. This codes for CSVEDFSGVTQYF.

CDR3 sequence reads: CASSLETANTEAFF. CDR3 nucleotide sequence: TGTGCCAGCAGTTTGGAGACAGCGAACACTGAAGCTTTCTTT. This rearrangement joins TRBV6-5 to TRBJ1-1, with a tentative D call TRBD1 (5 bases). V was shortened by 4 bases and J by 1 base, with 10 bases between the two germline ends. Germline V gene lookup returns CDR1 MNHEY and CDR2 SVGAGI. This CDR3 spans 14 amino acids.

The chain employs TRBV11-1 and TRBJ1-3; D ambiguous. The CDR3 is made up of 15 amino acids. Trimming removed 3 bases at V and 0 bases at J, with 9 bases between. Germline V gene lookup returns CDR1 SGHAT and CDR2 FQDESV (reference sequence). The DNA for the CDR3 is TGTGCCAGCAGCTTTCGGGGAAACTCTGGAAACACCATATATTTT. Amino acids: CASSFRGNSGNTIYF.

CDR3 residues: CASSIPGTPYYEQYF. The CDR3 DNA follows: TGTGCCAGTAGCATACCCGGGACACCTTACTACGAGCAGTACTTC. This chain joins TRBV19 and TRBJ2-7, with D possibly matching TRBD1 (6 bases). The CDR3 length is 15 residues. The V end was cut by 6 bases, the J end by 3 bases, with 18 bases between. CDR1 is LNHDA, CDR2 SQIVND, per germline (reference sequence).

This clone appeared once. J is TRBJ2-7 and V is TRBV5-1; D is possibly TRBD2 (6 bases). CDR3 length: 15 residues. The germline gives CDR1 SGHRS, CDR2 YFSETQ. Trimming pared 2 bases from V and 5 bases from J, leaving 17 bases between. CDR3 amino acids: CASSFNPGVENEQYF. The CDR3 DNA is TGCGCCAGCAGCTTCAACCCGGGAGTGGAAAACGAGCAGTACTTC.

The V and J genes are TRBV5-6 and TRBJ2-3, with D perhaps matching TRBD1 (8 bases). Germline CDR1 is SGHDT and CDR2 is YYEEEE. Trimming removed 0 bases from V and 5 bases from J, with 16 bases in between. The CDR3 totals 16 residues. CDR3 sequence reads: CASSLGAGGGRDTQYF. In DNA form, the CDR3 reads TGTGCCAGCAGCTTGGGGGCAGGGGGCGGGAGAGATACGCAGTATTTT.